These T cell receptor beta chains were read from a single sample in a study of beta chain features in type 1 diabetes. The data were produced by immunoSEQ multiplex PCR, yet TCRdb's version contains in-frame clones alone and is incomplete. The repertoire holds about 370,000 clones, with approximately 16% as singletons. The sample consisted of naive CD4+ T cells from blood. Receptors were obtained from a woman under 30 in good health. The CDR3 runs from the conserved cysteine through the conserved F or W. The D gene is left open where the match is weak. Clone size is shown for a subset of rows, as once, few, many or a class of expanded clone.

v_call: TRBV29-1
clone_size: -
d_call: TRBD2
j_call: TRBJ2-1
cdr3_aa: CSLRGLASHEQFF
cdr3_nt: TGCAGCCTCCGAGGACTAGCCTCCCATGAGCAGTTCTTC

v_call: TRBV5-1
clone_size: -
d_call: -
j_call: TRBJ2-6
cdr3_aa: CASSLASSGANVLTF
cdr3_nt: TGCGCCAGCAGCTTGGCCTCCTCTGGGGCCAACGTCCTGACTTTC

v_call: TRBV30
clone_size: few
d_call: TRBD1
j_call: TRBJ2-1
cdr3_aa: CAWKRTGVNEQFF
cdr3_nt: TGTGCCTGGAAGAGGACAGGGGTGAATGAGCAGTTCTTC

v_call: TRBV29-1
clone_size: -
d_call: TRBD2
j_call: TRBJ2-3
cdr3_aa: CSVEARAGGPDTQYF
cdr3_nt: TGCAGCGTTGAAGCAAGGGCGGGAGGGCCAGATACGCAGTATTTT

v_call: TRBV29-1
clone_size: few
d_call: TRBD2
j_call: TRBJ2-3
cdr3_aa: CSVMRERRTDTQYF
cdr3_nt: TGCAGCGTTATGCGGGAGAGACGCACAGATACGCAGTATTTT

v_call: TRBV29-1
clone_size: -
d_call: -
j_call: TRBJ2-2
cdr3_aa: CSVGVLNTGELFF
cdr3_nt: TGCAGCGTTGGAGTCCTCAACACCGGGGAGCTGTTTTTT

v_call: TRBV7-9
clone_size: -
d_call: -
j_call: TRBJ2-5
cdr3_aa: CASSSMWRGRETQYF
cdr3_nt: TGTGCCAGCAGCTCAATGTGGCGAGGGAGAGAGACCCAGTACTTC

v_call: TRBV7-9
clone_size: -
d_call: TRBD2
j_call: TRBJ2-5
cdr3_aa: CASSPTSVRSETQYF
cdr3_nt: TGTGCCAGCAGCCCCACTAGCGTAAGGAGCGAGACCCAGTACTTC

v_call: TRBV28
clone_size: few
d_call: TRBD1
j_call: TRBJ1-1
cdr3_aa: CASSLGDRGSTEAFF
cdr3_nt: TGTGCCAGCAGTTTGGGGGACAGGGGATCCACTGAAGCTTTCTTT

v_call: TRBV11-1
clone_size: few
d_call: TRBD1
j_call: TRBJ1-1
cdr3_aa: CASSLRTGHTEAFF
cdr3_nt: TGTGCCAGCAGCCTACGGACAGGGCACACTGAAGCTTTCTTT

v_call: TRBV7-2
clone_size: few
d_call: -
j_call: TRBJ2-6
cdr3_aa: CASSFQDSGANVLTF
cdr3_nt: TGTGCCAGCAGCTTCCAGGACTCTGGGGCCAACGTCCTGACTTTC

v_call: TRBV28
clone_size: -
d_call: -
j_call: TRBJ2-1
cdr3_aa: CASRPSAGRSYNEQFF
cdr3_nt: TGTGCCAGCAGGCCTTCCGCGGGACGGTCCTACAATGAGCAGTTCTTC

v_call: TRBV7-3
clone_size: -
d_call: -
j_call: TRBJ2-1
cdr3_aa: CASSLASVSENEQFF
cdr3_nt: TGTGCCAGCAGCTTAGCTAGCGTTTCGGAAAATGAGCAGTTCTTC

v_call: TRBV30
clone_size: -
d_call: -
j_call: TRBJ1-5
cdr3_aa: CAWEGGKPQHF
cdr3_nt: TGTGCCTGGGAGGGGGGGAAGCCCCAGCATTTT

v_call: TRBV30
clone_size: -
d_call: -
j_call: TRBJ2-7
cdr3_aa: CAWSAPSYEQYF
cdr3_nt: TGTGCCTGGAGTGCCCCCTCCTACGAGCAGTACTTC

v_call: TRBV30
clone_size: -
d_call: -
j_call: TRBJ2-5
cdr3_aa: CAVNAPAEAQYF
cdr3_nt: TGTGCCGTAAACGCCCCTGCGGAGGCCCAGTACTTC

v_call: TRBV18
clone_size: -
d_call: -
j_call: TRBJ2-1
cdr3_aa: CASSPPRNEQFF
cdr3_nt: TGTGCCAGCTCACCTCCGAGGAATGAGCAGTTCTTC

v_call: TRBV4-2
clone_size: few
d_call: TRBD2
j_call: TRBJ2-1
cdr3_aa: CASSTQRGGVDEQFF
cdr3_nt: TGTGCCAGCAGCACACAGCGGGGGGGGGTGGATGAGCAGTTCTTC

v_call: TRBV29-1
clone_size: few
d_call: -
j_call: TRBJ1-4
cdr3_aa: CSVELADEYEKLFF
cdr3_nt: TGCAGCGTTGAACTAGCGGACGAGTATGAAAAACTGTTTTTT

v_call: TRBV30
clone_size: -
d_call: -
j_call: TRBJ2-3
cdr3_aa: CAWSVGIDTQYF
cdr3_nt: TGTGCCTGGAGTGTGGGCATAGATACGCAGTATTTT

v_call: TRBV7-9
clone_size: few
d_call: -
j_call: TRBJ1-2
cdr3_aa: CASSLPHRDGYTF
cdr3_nt: TGTGCCAGCAGCTTACCCCACAGGGATGGCTACACCTTC

v_call: TRBV14
clone_size: few
d_call: -
j_call: TRBJ2-3
cdr3_aa: CASSQLYTQYF
cdr3_nt: TGTGCCAGCAGCCAATTATATACGCAGTATTTT

v_call: TRBV6-6
clone_size: -
d_call: TRBD1
j_call: TRBJ2-2
cdr3_aa: CASRQGASGELFF
cdr3_nt: TGTGCCAGTAGACAGGGGGCCAGCGGGGAGCTGTTTTTT

v_call: TRBV25-1
clone_size: -
d_call: TRBD1
j_call: TRBJ1-2
cdr3_aa: CASSPPDRVWGYTF
cdr3_nt: TGTGCCAGCAGTCCGCCGGACAGGGTATGGGGCTACACCTTC